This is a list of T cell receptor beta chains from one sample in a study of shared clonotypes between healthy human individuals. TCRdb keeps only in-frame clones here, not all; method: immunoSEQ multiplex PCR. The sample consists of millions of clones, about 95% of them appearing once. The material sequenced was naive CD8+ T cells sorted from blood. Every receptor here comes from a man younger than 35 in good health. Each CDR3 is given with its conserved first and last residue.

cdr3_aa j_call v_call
CAISELRIEQYF TRBJ2-7 TRBV10-3
CASSLVPGPKLETQYF TRBJ2-5 TRBV7-9
CASSFLDSSYEQYF TRBJ2-7 TRBV7-9
CASSQADSNTEAFF TRBJ1-1 TRBV14
CASSQGGGAYEQYF TRBJ2-7 TRBV4-1
CASSLALAPKIQETQYF TRBJ2-5 TRBV28
CASSGRTGGAYTEAFF TRBJ1-1 TRBV10-2
CASSLVFGVSTDTQYF TRBJ2-3 TRBV7-2
CARSYTGSGNTIYF TRBJ1-3 TRBV5-3
CASSILASGFGEQYF TRBJ2-7 TRBV19
CASSLSAAGGLNEQFF TRBJ2-1 TRBV5-1
CASSYSATGGYNEQFF TRBJ2-1 TRBV6-5
CASSYSGPAGGPLHF TRBJ1-6 TRBV6-5
CASSSRTGSPDTQYF TRBJ2-3 TRBV7-8
CASSLQGLGLYEQYF TRBJ2-7 TRBV27
CASSAGLSSYEQYF TRBJ2-7 TRBV9
CASSQVSDRVLDYGYTF TRBJ1-2 TRBV4-1
CASSWFDPQEMDEKLFF TRBJ1-4 TRBV27